These 2 T cell receptor beta chains were sequenced from one sample in a study of T cell repertoires in cytomegalovirus infection. MiXCR, applied by TCRdb to the reads, yields one record per CDR3 protein. The sample records some 440,000 distinct CDR3 sequences, approximately 30% being singletons. Sample: PBMCs. The source of these receptors is a human donor in good health (CMV status not recorded). Some clones in this sample may be carry-over from other donors' samples.

This chain joins TRBV28 and TRBJ1-5; 11 bases align to TRBD1. This CDR3 is 16 amino acids long. Germline CDR1 and CDR2: MDHEN and SYDVKM. V trimming: 2 bases; J trimming: 5 bases; junction bases outside the gene matches: 5. CDR3 sequence reads: CASSLPVDRGHQPQHF. The CDR3 bases are TGTGCCAGCAGTTTACCGGTGGACAGGGGGCATCAGCCCCAGCATTTT.

The rearrangement links TRBV25-1 to TRBJ2-7, with TRBD2 identical over 10 bases. The CDR3 is 17 residues long. The V gene end was trimmed by 3 bases and the J gene end by 4 bases; junction bases not matched to a gene: 12. CDR1 is MGHDK, CDR2 SYGVNS, per germline. The CDR3 region is CASSDPRGTSARYEQYF. In nucleotides, the CDR3 is TGTGCCAGCAGTGACCCGAGGGGGACTAGCGCGAGATACGAGCAGTACTTC.